Listed below are T cell receptor beta chains from one sample, sequenced in a study of blood T cell repertoires in COVID-19. The protocol was immunoSEQ multiplex PCR, while the TCRdb copy is restricted to in-frame clones and leaves out a portion. The repertoire consists of 250,000 to 350,000 clones, with about 90% occurring once and the leading ten covering 10% to 12%. The sample consisted of peripheral blood. These receptors were taken from a woman in her twenties or thirties with COVID-19, enrolled during active disease. The CDR3 runs from the conserved cysteine through the conserved F or W. A D gene is named only where the DNA matches it firmly. Clone size appears in some rows only: once, few, many, or a class for an expanded clone.

>TRBV3-1/TRBV3-2|TRBJ2-7|-|TRBD2|15
TGTGCCAGCAGCCAGGAACTAGCGGGAGAAGTCGAGCAGTACTTC
CASSQELAGEVEQYF
>TRBV30|TRBJ1-1|-|-|14
TGTGCCTGGAGTGCCGGGAGGAGCGGCACTGAAGCTTTCTTT
CAWSAGRSGTEAFF
>TRBV15|TRBJ2-5|-|TRBD2|18
TGTGCCACCAGCAGAGATGGGGGGGTAGCGGGAGGTGAGGAGACCCAGTACTTC
CATSRDGGVAGGEETQYF
>TRBV30|TRBJ1-6|-|-|14
TGTGCCTGGAGTGGTCGAGGGCTCATCTCACCCCTCCACTTT
CAWSGRGLISPLHF
>TRBV27|TRBJ2-6|-|TRBD1|18
TGTGCCAGCAGTCGGTTAGGGACAGGAAGCTCTGGGGCCAACGTCCTGACTTTC
CASSRLGTGSSGANVLTF
>TRBV5-1|TRBJ2-7|-|-|12
TGCGCCAGCGCAGGGAATTTCGGAGAGCAGTACTTC
CASAGNFGEQYF
>TRBV2|TRBJ1-5|-|TRBD1|14
TGTGCCGGTTCGGACAGGGGGAGGAATCAGCCCCAGCATTTT
CAGSDRGRNQPQHF
>TRBV5-1|TRBJ1-1|-|-|16
TGCGCCAGCAGCACCTTAGAGGAACGGTCCAACACTGAAGCTTTCTTT
CASSTLEERSNTEAFF
>TRBV11-2|TRBJ2-7|-|-|12
TGTGCCAGCAGCTCCGGGGTCTACGAGCAGTACTTC
CASSSGVYEQYF
>TRBV5-5|TRBJ2-7|-|TRBD1|13
TGTGCCAGCAGCTTCTTTACAGGGGCCGAGCAGTACTTC
CASSFFTGAEQYF
>TRBV30|TRBJ2-2|-|-|13
TGTGCCTGGAGTCTCACAGGGACCGGGGAGCTGTTTTTT
CAWSLTGTGELFF
>TRBV19|TRBJ2-2|once|TRBD2|15
TGTGCCAGTAGTAGAGGACTAGGGGCCGCCGGGGAGCTGTTTTTT
CASSRGLGAAGELFF
>TRBV6-5|TRBJ1-4|-|-|14
TGTGCCAGCAGTTACGGGGGGAATAATGAAAAACTGTTTTTT
CASSYGGNNEKLFF
>TRBV28|TRBJ2-5|-|-|15
TGTGCCAGCAGTTTGCGACAGGCATATCAAGAGACCCAGTACTTC
CASSLRQAYQETQYF
>TRBV14|TRBJ2-2|-|TRBD1|15
TGTGCCAGCAGCCAAGAATGGACAGGGACCGGGGAGCTGTTTTTT
CASSQEWTGTGELFF
>TRBV3-1/TRBV3-2|TRBJ2-2|-|-|11
TGTGCCAGCAGCCCACCACCGGGGCTGTTTTTT
CASSPPPGLFF
>TRBV6-1|TRBJ1-2|-|-|16
TGTGCCAGCAGTGGACTGACAGACAACTCTAACTATGGCTACACCTTC
CASSGLTDNSNYGYTF
>TRBV5-5|TRBJ2-1|-|-|15
TGTGCCAGCAGCTTGGAAGGGAGCTCCTACAATGAGCAGTTCTTC
CASSLEGSSYNEQFF
>TRBV5-1|TRBJ2-2|-|-|15
TGCGCCAGCAGCTTGGGCGGGGACTTCACCGGGGAGCTGTTTTTT
CASSLGGDFTGELFF
>TRBV5-6|TRBJ1-6|-|-|12
TGTGCCAGCAGCTGGAGGTATTCACCCCTCCACTTT
CASSWRYSPLHF
>TRBV7-9|TRBJ1-1|-|TRBD1|13
TGTGCCAGCAGTCTGGACAGGGTCTCTGAAGCTTTCTTT
CASSLDRVSEAFF
>TRBV7-9|TRBJ2-2|-|-|15
TGTGCCAGCAGCGATACTACTAGGTCCACCGGGGAGCTGTTTTTT
CASSDTTRSTGELFF
>TRBV6-5|TRBJ2-2|once|TRBD1|15
TGTGCCAGCAGCCGGGACAGGGCCCTCCCCGGGGAGCTGTTTTTT
CASSRDRALPGELFF
>TRBV11-3|TRBJ1-5|-|-|16
TGTGCCAGCAGCCAGAGGTTGAGGGGGAACAATCAGCCCCAGCATTTT
CASSQRLRGNNQPQHF
>TRBV5-1|TRBJ2-7|-|-|14
TGCGCCAGCAGCTTGGCCGGGGGACCCTACGAGCAGTACTTC
CASSLAGGPYEQYF
>TRBV7-9|TRBJ2-1|-|TRBD2|17
TGTGCCAGCAGCTTACTTGGACTAGCGGGAAACAACAATGAGCAGTTCTTC
CASSLLGLAGNNNEQFF
>TRBV6-4|TRBJ1-4|-|-|15
TGTGCCAGCAGTGACGTCCGGCGGTCTAATGAAAAACTGTTTTTT
CASSDVRRSNEKLFF
>TRBV5-1|TRBJ1-2|-|TRBD1|17
TGCGCCAGCAGCCCGGGCGGGGGCAGGGGGCGACCCTATGGCTACACCTTC
CASSPGGGRGRPYGYTF
>TRBV9|TRBJ2-7|-|-|15
TGTGCCAGCAGCGTAGGAGCGCAGGGGACCTACGAGCAGTACTTC
CASSVGAQGTYEQYF
>TRBV11-3|TRBJ2-7|-|-|12
TGTGCCAGCAGCTCATACGGGGGAGAGCAGTACTTC
CASSSYGGEQYF
>TRBV28|TRBJ1-6|-|TRBD1|17
TGTGCCAGCAGTTTAGTCGGGACAGGAAGTATAAATTCACCCCTCCACTTT
CASSLVGTGSINSPLHF
>TRBV5-1|TRBJ2-5|few|TRBD1|16
TGCGCCAGCAGCTTTCCTCAGACAGGGTACCAAGAGACCCAGTACTTC
CASSFPQTGYQETQYF
>TRBV28|TRBJ1-2|-|-|15
TGTGCCAGCAGTCGAACAGGGAGGGGTAACTATGGCTACACCTTC
CASSRTGRGNYGYTF
>TRBV2|TRBJ1-4|-|-|16
TGTGCCAGCAGTGAACCCCGCCAGGGTGGGGATGAAAAACTGTTTTTT
CASSEPRQGGDEKLFF
>TRBV5-1|TRBJ2-7|-|TRBD2|17
TGCGCCAGCAGCTTGGTGGAGCGGGAGGGACCCTCCTACGAGCAGTACTTC
CASSLVEREGPSYEQYF
>TRBV19|TRBJ2-7|-|TRBD2|19
TGTGCCAGTAGTACCGGGACGTCCCCGGGGCTAGCGGGAGCCTACGAGCAGTACTTC
CASSTGTSPGLAGAYEQYF
>TRBV27|TRBJ2-1|-|TRBD2|16
TGTGCCAGCAGTCCCACGTTAGCGGGGAGGCTCAATGAGCAGTTCTTC
CASSPTLAGRLNEQFF
>TRBV6-5|TRBJ1-1|-|-|13
TGTGCCAGCAGCCCCAGTTTAGGGGCTGAAGCTTTCTTT
CASSPSLGAEAFF
>TRBV5-1|TRBJ2-7|-|-|14
TGCGCCAGCAGCTCTGCCCACGTTCGAGGCGAGCAGTACTTC
CASSSAHVRGEQYF
>TRBV28|TRBJ2-1|-|-|12
TGTGCCACCGCCGCCCAGGGCGATGAGCAGTTCTTC
CATAAQGDEQFF
>TRBV28|TRBJ2-5|once|TRBD1|15
TGTGCCAGCACCTCACTACAGGGGGGTGGGGAGACCCAGTACTTC
CASTSLQGGGETQYF
>TRBV19|TRBJ2-3|-|-|15
TGTGCCAGTAGTATCGAGGTGGGAGTCAAAGATACGCAGTATTTT
CASSIEVGVKDTQYF
>TRBV10-3|TRBJ2-7|once|TRBD2|16
TGTGCCATCAGTGAGTCAGCTAGCGGGCGACCGATGGAGCAGTACTTC
CAISESASGRPMEQYF
>TRBV7-9|TRBJ2-5|-|TRBD1|15
TGTGCCAGCAGCCCCCCGACAGGGGGTAGGGAGACCCAGTACTTC
CASSPPTGGRETQYF
>TRBV9|TRBJ2-7|-|-|15
TGTGCCAGCAGCAAGGCGGACACGTCAGATTACGAGCAGTACTTC
CASSKADTSDYEQYF